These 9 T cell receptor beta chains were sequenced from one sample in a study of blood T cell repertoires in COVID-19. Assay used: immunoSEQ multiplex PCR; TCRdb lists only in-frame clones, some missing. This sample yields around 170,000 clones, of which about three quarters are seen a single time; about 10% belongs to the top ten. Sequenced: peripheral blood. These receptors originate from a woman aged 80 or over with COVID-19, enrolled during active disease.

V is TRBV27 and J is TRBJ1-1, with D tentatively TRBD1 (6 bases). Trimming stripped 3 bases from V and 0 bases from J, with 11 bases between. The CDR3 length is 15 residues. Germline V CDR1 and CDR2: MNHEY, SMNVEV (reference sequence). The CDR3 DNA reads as TGTGCCAGCAGTTTGAGCGGGGGCATGAACACTGAAGCTTTCTTT. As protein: CASSLSGGMNTEAFF.

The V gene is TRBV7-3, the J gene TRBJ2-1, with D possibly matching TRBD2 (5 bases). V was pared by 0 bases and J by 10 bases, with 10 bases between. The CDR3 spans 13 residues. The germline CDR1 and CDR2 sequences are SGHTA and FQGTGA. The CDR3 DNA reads TGTGCCAGCAGCTTAACGTTTTCGGGAGAGCAGTTCTTC. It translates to CASSLTFSGEQFF.

The CDR3 nucleotides read TGTGCCAGCAGTGAATTGGCTAGCGGGGGGGCGGCACAAGAGACCCAGTACTTC. Translation gives CASSELASGGAAQETQYF. The J gene is TRBJ2-5, the V gene TRBV2; 12 positions match TRBD2. The CDR3 totals 18 residues. Trimming at V came to 2 bases and at J to 2 bases, leaving 9 bases not matched to a gene. The germline gives CDR1 SNHLY, CDR2 FYNNEI.

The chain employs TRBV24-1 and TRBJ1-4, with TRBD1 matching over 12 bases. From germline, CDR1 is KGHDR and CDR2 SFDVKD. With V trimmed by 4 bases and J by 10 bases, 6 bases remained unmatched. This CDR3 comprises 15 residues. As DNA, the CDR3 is TGTGCCACCAGTGACCCGGGACAGGGGGCCGGAAAACTGTTTTTT. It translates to CATSDPGQGAGKLFF.

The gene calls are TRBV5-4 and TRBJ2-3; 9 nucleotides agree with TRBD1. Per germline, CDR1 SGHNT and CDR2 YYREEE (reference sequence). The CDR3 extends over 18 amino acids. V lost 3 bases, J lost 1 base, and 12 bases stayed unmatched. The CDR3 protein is CASSSGQGRPYRTDTQYF. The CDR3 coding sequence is TGTGCCAGCAGCTCCGGACAGGGGCGCCCGTATCGCACAGATACGCAGTATTTT.

CDR3 sequence reads: CASSLGQLYGYTF. The CDR3 DNA reads as TGTGCCAGCAGTTTAGGACAGCTCTATGGCTACACCTTC. V gene TRBV12-3 or TRBV12-4 combines with J gene TRBJ1-2, with D maybe TRBD1 (5 bases). V was shortened by 1 base and J by 4 bases, with 7 bases between the two germline ends. This CDR3 comprises 13 residues.

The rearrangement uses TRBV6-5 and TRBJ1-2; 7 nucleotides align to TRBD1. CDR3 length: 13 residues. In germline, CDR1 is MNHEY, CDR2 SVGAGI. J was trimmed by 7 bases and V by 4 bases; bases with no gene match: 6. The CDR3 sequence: CASSSGTVSGYTF. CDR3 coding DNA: TGTGCCAGCAGTTCGGGGACAGTATCTGGCTACACCTTC.

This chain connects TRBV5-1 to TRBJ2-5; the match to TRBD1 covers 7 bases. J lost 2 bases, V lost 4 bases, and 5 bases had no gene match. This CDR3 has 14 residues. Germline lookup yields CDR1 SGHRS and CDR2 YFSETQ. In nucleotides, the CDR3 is TGCGCCAGCAGCGTACTACAGGGGCAAGAGACCCAGTACTTC. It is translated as CASSVLQGQETQYF.

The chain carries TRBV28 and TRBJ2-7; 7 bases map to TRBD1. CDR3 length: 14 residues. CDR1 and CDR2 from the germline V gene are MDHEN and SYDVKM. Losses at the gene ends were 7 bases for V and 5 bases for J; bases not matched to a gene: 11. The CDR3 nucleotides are TGTGCCAGCAATCCCGGGACAGTCAGCCACGAGCAGTACTTC. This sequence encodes CASNPGTVSHEQYF.